This T cell receptor (beta chain) was identified during a study of post-analysis software for immune sequencing data. Background on the study: Clinical courses comprised relapsing-remitting, secondary progressive and progressive-relapsing multiple sclerosis.

Unique molecular identifiers had been added to the TCR beta cDNA libraries. TCRdb ran MiXCR on the PCR reads and lists one entry per CDR3 protein. Here the sample spans almost 700,000 distinct CDR3 sequences, approximately 59% being singletons. A word on this clonotype: Antigen specificity is unknown. One end of the junction fails to match germline, which may point to a read error.

General observations from the study: TRBV5-6, TRBV5-1 and TRBV20-1 were among roughly 5 TRBV segments more frequent in patients than controls. Multiple sclerosis patients showed significantly lower normalized Chao1 diversity than controls did. Under the F measure, samples that were prepared in one batch clustered strongly together.

Germline V CDR1 and CDR2: SGHTA, FQGNSA. The CDR3 sequence is 16 residues long. The rearrangement uses TRBV7-2 and TRBJ2-4; 11 bases line up with TRBD1. The sequencing sample was made of blood. This receptor was obtained from a girl aged 2-15 years with multiple sclerosis. DNA for the CDR3: TGTGCCAGTAGCTTACTGGGACAGGGGGAAAAAAACATTCAGTACTTC. Protein: CASSLLGQGEKNIQYF.